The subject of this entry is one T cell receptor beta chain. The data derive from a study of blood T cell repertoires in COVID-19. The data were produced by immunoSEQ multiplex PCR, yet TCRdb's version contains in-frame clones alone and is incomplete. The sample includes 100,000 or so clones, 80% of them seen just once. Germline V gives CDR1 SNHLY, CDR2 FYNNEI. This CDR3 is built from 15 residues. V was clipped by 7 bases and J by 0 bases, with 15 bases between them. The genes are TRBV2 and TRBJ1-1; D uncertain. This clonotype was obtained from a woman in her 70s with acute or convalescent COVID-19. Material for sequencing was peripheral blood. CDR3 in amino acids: CASIFMGSLNTEAFF. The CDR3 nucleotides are TGTGCCAGCATCTTTATGGGGAGCTTGAACACTGAAGCTTTCTTT. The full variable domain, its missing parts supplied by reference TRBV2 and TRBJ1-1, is EPEVTQTPSHQVTQMGQEVILRCVPISNHLYFYWYRQILGQKVEFLVSFYNNEISEKSEIFDDQFSVERPDGSNFTLKIRSTKLEDSAMYFCASIFMGSLNTEAFFGQGTRLTVV.